Only a few counts were recorded for the clone carrying this T cell receptor beta chain. As processed by the authors: Scientists estimated how many nucleated cells there were by amplifying reference gene primers. Assay used: immunoSEQ multiplex PCR; TCRdb lists only in-frame clones, some missing. V and J calls and clone size are those listed in that table; D and trimming were worked out from the DNA. The data contain roughly 100,000 clones, around 73% of them singletons. This sample is part of a study of blood T cell repertoires in COVID-19. Study information: COVID-19 samples from acute and convalescent phases originated in the United States, Italy and Spain. In each case, the material was cDNA or gDNA derived from T cells, B-cell-depleted T cells, or PBMCs.

The clonotype was recovered from a man in his 60s with active or convalescent COVID-19. Sequenced sample: peripheral blood.

The CDR3 nucleotides are TGTGCCACCAGCGTAAGACAGGGGTCCACTGAAGCTTTCTTT. This gives the protein CATSVRQGSTEAFF. The gene calls are TRBV15 and TRBJ1-1; 8 bases map to TRBD1. V gave up 5 bases and J gave up 4 bases; unmatched junction bases: 6. The germline V gene has CDR1 LNHNV and CDR2 YYDKDF (reference sequence). The CDR3 loop spans 14 amino acids.